This TCR beta chain emerged from a study of blood T cell repertoires in COVID-19. The wider study: Samples came from the United States, Italy and Spain, spanning acute and convalescent COVID-19. From T cells, B-cell-depleted T cells, or PBMCs came the material, which was cDNA or gDNA.

This table comes from immunoSEQ multiplex PCR, and its TCRdb copy is limited to in-frame clones, with some not included. This sample yields 40,000 or so clones, of which approximately 85% are seen a single time; 3.5% to 5% belongs to the top ten. The germline V and J ends were trimmed by 3 bases and 6 bases, with 9 bases remaining between them. The CDR3 length is 14 residues. Germline V gene data show CDR1 as MRHNA and CDR2 as SNTAGT. V and J are TRBV6-4 and TRBJ1-6, with D possibly being TRBD1 (6 bases). The TCR was taken from a man aged 55 to 70 with acute or convalescent COVID-19. The sample comprised peripheral blood. Here the CDR3 reads CASSEGQTNSPLHF. CDR3 nucleotides: TGTGCCAGCAGTGAAGGACAGACTAATTCACCCCTCCACTTT.